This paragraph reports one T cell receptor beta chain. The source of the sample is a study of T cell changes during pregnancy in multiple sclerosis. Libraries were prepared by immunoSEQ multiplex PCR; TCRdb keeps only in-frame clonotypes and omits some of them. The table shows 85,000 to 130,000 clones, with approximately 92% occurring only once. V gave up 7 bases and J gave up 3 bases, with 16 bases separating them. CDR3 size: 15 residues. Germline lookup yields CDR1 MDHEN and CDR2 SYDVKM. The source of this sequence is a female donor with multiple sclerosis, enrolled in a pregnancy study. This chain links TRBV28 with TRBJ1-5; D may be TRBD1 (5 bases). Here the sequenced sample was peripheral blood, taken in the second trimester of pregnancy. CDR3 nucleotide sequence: TGTGCCAGCAATTCCTTTTGGGACTTCAATCAGCCCCAGCATTTT. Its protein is CASNSFWDFNQPQHF.